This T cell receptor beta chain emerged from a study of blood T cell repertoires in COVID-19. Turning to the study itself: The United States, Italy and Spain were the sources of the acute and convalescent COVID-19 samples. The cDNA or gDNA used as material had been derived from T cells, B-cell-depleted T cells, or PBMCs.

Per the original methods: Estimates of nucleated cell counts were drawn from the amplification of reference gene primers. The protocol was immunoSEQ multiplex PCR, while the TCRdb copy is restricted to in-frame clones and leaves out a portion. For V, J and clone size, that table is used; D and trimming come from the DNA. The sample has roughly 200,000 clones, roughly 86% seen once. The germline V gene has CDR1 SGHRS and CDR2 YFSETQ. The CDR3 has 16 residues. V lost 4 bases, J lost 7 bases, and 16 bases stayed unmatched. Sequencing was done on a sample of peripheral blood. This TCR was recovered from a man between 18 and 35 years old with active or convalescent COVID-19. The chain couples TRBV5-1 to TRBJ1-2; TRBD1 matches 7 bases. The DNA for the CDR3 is TGCGCCAGCAGCCGAGAACAGGGGCTCCAATTTGGTGGCTACACCTTC. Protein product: CASSREQGLQFGGYTF.